The entry below gives a single TCR beta chain sequence along with its context. This sample was taken from a study of control samples from healthy donors and cancer patients. The table came from immunoSEQ multiplex PCR; TCRdb's copy has only in-frame clones and leaves some out. The sample lists 170,000 or so clones, 85% to 95% occurring once. The CDR3 runs to 15 residues. V lost 4 bases and J lost 3; bases outside the gene matches: 10. Germline assignment: CDR1 SGHTS and CDR2 YDEGEE. The source material was blood. This sequence originates from a young man in good health. The V gene is TRBV5-8, the J gene TRBJ2-7; TRBD2 matches 7 bases. The CDR3 here is CASSERASGNYEQYF. CDR3 coding DNA: TGTGCCAGCAGCGAGAGGGCTAGCGGAAACTACGAGCAGTACTTC.